This T cell receptor beta chain is from a study of OX40 agonist ivuxolimab in advanced cancers. Overall study context: Patient treatment consisted of intravenous ivuxolimab administration every 2 weeks at 0.01 to 10 mg/kg. A history of anti-PD-1, anti-PD-L1 or anti-CTLA-4 therapy was acceptable, and roughly 40% had some. Study findings and constraints: On average, CD8+ T cells showed a greater number of expanded clones than CD4+.

The CDR3 length is 14 residues. CDR1 SNHLY and CDR2 FYNNEI come from the germline V gene. V shed 3 bases, J shed 2 bases, and the junction held 2 bases outside the gene matches. Clones were read by immunoSEQ multiplex PCR, and TCRdb kept only the in-frame ones, dropping some. This repertoire shows 77,000 or so clones, around nine tenths found once; its top ten account for 0.7% to 1%. Autoimmune disease history or systemic immunosuppression excluded patients. Points on this clone: Its antigen is unidentified.

The sequencing used CD4+ or CD8+ T cells sorted from blood, collected in a trial of the OX40 agonist ivuxolimab. The receptor comes from an adult with an advanced solid tumor such as melanoma, head and neck, liver or kidney cancer. V usage is TRBV2 and J usage is TRBJ1-2, with 8 bases identical to TRBD1. CDR3 nucleotides: TGTGCCAGCAGTGAGGACAGGGCCAACTATGGCTACACCTTC. Protein: CASSEDRANYGYTF. Complete variable domain (other parts from reference TRBV2 and TRBJ1-2): EPEVTQTPSHQVTQMGQEVILRCVPISNHLYFYWYRQILGQKVEFLVSFYNNEISEKSEIFDDQFSVERPDGSNFTLKIRSTKLEDSAMYFCASSEDRANYGYTFGSGTRLTVV.